This T cell receptor (beta chain) is drawn from a study of T cells in Graves' hyperthyroidism and ophthalmopathy. Researchers took RNA transcripts and amplified the TCR beta CDR3 regions from them. A first-round RT-PCR of the TCR CDR3 used the HTBI primer set. MiXCR, run by TCRdb on the multiplex PCR reads, gives a single entry per CDR3 protein. The sample lists about 500,000 distinct CDR3 sequences, approximately 14% occurring once. Details on this clonotype: Its target is unknown.

Study-level findings and limits: The model identified upcoming ophthalmopathy a median about 7.1 months ahead of onset. Expanded thyroid clonotypes (above 0.001) were mostly also found in blood.

The CDR3 spans 15 residues. Germline CDR1 KGHSH, CDR2 LQKENI. Between the trimmed V and J ends, which lost 1 base and 6 bases, there was a span of 12 bases. This clonotype was sampled from a young woman with Graves' hyperthyroidism. This chain uses TRBV18 with TRBJ2-2; D gene unclear. The sample taken for sequencing was blood. CDR3 nucleotide sequence: TGTGCCAGCTCACCACTCGACATCGGTCCCGGGGAGCTGTTTTTT. It is translated as CASSPLDIGPGELFF.